The entry below gives a single T cell receptor beta chain sequence along with its context. What it binds is not known. Profiling relied on immunoSEQ multiplex PCR, and the TCRdb table lists in-frame clones only, not all of them. This table has some 87,000 clones, 75% to 90% appearing once. These data originate in a study of T cell responses to AZD1222 COVID-19 vaccine. Study conclusions and caveats: Increased Spike-specific TCR breadth and depth were observed after two AZD1222 doses. Baseline serostatus was positive in only a handful of AZD1222 recipients.

Germline assignment: CDR1 MNHEY and CDR2 SMNVEV (reference sequence). Trimming took 2 bases from V and 3 from J, leaving 7 bases between them. The CDR3 runs to 14 residues. The TCR was taken from an adult in good health. The chain recombines TRBV27 with TRBJ2-2; D ambiguous. The specimen was peripheral blood, collected on day 0 of AZD1222 vaccination. CDR3 residues: CASSLVAHTGELFF. CDR3 coding DNA: TGTGCCAGCAGTTTAGTGGCCCACACCGGGGAGCTGTTTTTT.